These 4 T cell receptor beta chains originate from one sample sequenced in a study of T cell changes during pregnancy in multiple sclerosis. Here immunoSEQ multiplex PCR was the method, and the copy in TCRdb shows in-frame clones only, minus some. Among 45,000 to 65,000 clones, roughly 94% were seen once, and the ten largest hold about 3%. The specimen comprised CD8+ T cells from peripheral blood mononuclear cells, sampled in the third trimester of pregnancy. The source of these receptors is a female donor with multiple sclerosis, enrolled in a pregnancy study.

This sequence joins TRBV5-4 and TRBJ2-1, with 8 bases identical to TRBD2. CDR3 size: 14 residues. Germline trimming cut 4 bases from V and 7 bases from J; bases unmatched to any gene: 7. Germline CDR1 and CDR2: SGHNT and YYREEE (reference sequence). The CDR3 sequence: CASSAGTRGNEQFF. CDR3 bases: TGTGCCAGCAGCGCAGGGACTAGGGGTAATGAGCAGTTCTTC.

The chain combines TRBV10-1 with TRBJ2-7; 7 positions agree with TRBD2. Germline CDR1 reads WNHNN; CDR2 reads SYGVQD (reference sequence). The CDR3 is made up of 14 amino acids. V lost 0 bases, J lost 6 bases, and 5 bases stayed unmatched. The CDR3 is CASSESLGGVEQYF. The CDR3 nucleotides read TGCGCCAGCAGTGAGTCGTTGGGGGGGGTCGAGCAGTACTTC.

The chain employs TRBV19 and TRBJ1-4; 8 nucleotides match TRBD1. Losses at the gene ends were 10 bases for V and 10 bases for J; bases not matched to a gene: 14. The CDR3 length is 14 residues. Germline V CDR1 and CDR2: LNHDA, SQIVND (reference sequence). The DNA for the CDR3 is TGTGCCACCCTGAGCTGGGGACAGGACGGAAAACTGTTTTTT. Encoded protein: CATLSWGQDGKLFF.

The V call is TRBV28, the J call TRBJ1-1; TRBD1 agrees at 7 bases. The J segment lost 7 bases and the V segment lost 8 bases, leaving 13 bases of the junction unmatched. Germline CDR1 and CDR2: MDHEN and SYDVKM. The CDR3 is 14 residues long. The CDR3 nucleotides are TGTGCCAGCGGGCCGAACTACAACAGGGGTGAAGCTTTCTTT. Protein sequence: CASGPNYNRGEAFF.